The 23 T cell receptor beta chains below all came from one sample that was sequenced in a study of cytomegalovirus exposure and HLA in healthy donors. PCR employed 60 Vbeta and 13 Jbeta primers. Measured with immunoSEQ multiplex PCR; TCRdb has only the in-frame clones, and not every one. The data hold about 190,000 clones, with 65% to 85% observed a single time. Sequencing was done on a sample of PBMCs. These receptors were taken from a woman aged 18-29 years in good health and CMV-seronegative.

The chain couples TRBV5-1 to TRBJ1-5; no reliable D call. The CDR3 is 15 amino acids. Trimming pared 5 bases from V and 0 bases from J, leaving 12 bases between. Germline-derived CDR1 and CDR2 are SGHRS and YFSETQ. The CDR3 sequence is CASRADMYSNQPQHF. The CDR3 nucleotides are TGCGCCAGCAGGGCTGACATGTATAGCAATCAGCCCCAGCATTTT.

The chain joins TRBV19 to TRBJ1-1, with 8 bases matching TRBD1. The germline V gene has CDR1 LNHDA and CDR2 SQIVND (reference sequence). This CDR3 contains 15 residues. Unmatched junction bases numbered 5, after V lost 5 bases and J lost 0 bases. For the CDR3, the DNA is TGTGCCAGTAGTCCGGGGACAGGTTTGAACACTGAAGCTTTCTTT. It translates to CASSPGTGLNTEAFF.

Comment on this clone: This same CDR3 is encoded by further DNA sequences in the sample. The chain couples TRBV28 to TRBJ1-5; D might be TRBD1 (6 bases). CDR1 MDHEN and CDR2 SYDVKM come from the germline V gene. The CDR3 totals 15 residues. V was trimmed by 4 bases and J by 2 bases, leaving 12 bases between them. This chain's CDR3 is CASSSPGGGNQPQHF. The CDR3 nucleotides read TGTGCCAGCAGTTCCCCGGGGGGCGGCAATCAGCCCCAGCATTTT.

The gene calls are TRBV6-1 and TRBJ2-3, with 16 bases that match TRBD2. There are 21 residues in the CDR3. The V and J ends lost 1 base and 0 bases, in that order; junction bases with no gene match: 10. Germline CDR1 is MNHNS and CDR2 is SASEGT. The CDR3 loop is CASSEVQIGTSGRASTDTQYF. The CDR3 nucleotides are TGTGCCAGCAGTGAAGTACAGATCGGGACTAGCGGGAGGGCTAGCACAGATACGCAGTATTTT.

This chain uses TRBV28 with TRBJ2-1, with D possibly being TRBD1 (7 bases). CDR1 is MDHEN, CDR2 SYDVKM, per germline. V shed 2 bases and J shed 7 bases, with 18 bases lying between them. The CDR3 has 16 residues. CDR3 protein: CASSLIGRGAGNEQFF. In DNA form, the CDR3 reads TGTGCCAGCAGTTTAATAGGCAGGGGGGCAGGTAATGAGCAGTTCTTC.

The J gene is TRBJ1-5, the V gene TRBV28; D might be TRBD1 (5 bases). CDR1 MDHEN and CDR2 SYDVKM come from the germline V gene. This CDR3 contains 16 residues. Between the trimmed V and J ends, which lost 2 bases and 1 base, there was a span of 12 bases. The CDR3 DNA follows: TGTGCCAGCAGTTTACCTCTTAGACAGAGCAATCAGCCCCAGCATTTT. Protein: CASSLPLRQSNQPQHF. Using reference TRBV28 and TRBJ1-5 for the parts outside the CDR3, the full variable domain is DVKVTQSSRYLVKRTGEKVFLECVQDMDHENMFWYRQDPGLGLRLIYFSYDVKMKEKGDIPEGYSVSREKKERFSLILESASTNQTSMYLCASSLPLRQSNQPQHFGDGTRLSIL.

The V gene is TRBV28, the J gene TRBJ2-6; possibly TRBD1 for D (5 bases). V dropped 6 bases and J dropped 0 bases, with 9 bases sitting between them. Germline V gene data show CDR1 as MDHEN and CDR2 as SYDVKM. The CDR3 extends over 15 amino acids. Written as DNA, the CDR3 is TGTGCCAGCAGAGGGGCCTTCTCTGGGGCCAACGTCCTGACTTTC. This translates into CASRGAFSGANVLTF.

There are a few counts of this clone. The gene calls are TRBV10-3 and TRBJ1-3; D remains unclear. Trimming removed 6 bases from V and 4 bases from J, with 16 bases in between. The CDR3 consists of 15 residues. Germline CDR1 reads ENHRY; CDR2 reads SYGVKD. The CDR3 bases are TGTGCCATCAGCGAAATTAAAGTGGCAGGAAACACCATATATTTT. This gives the protein CAISEIKVAGNTIYF.

The rearrangement joins TRBV28 to TRBJ2-7; 9 nucleotides align to TRBD1. Germline CDR1 reads MDHEN; CDR2 reads SYDVKM. V was clipped by 1 base and J by 4 bases; unmatched bases: 5. This CDR3 comprises 15 residues. CDR3 amino acids: CASSLFGTGSYEQYF. The CDR3 DNA reads TGTGCCAGCAGTTTATTCGGGACAGGGTCATACGAGCAGTACTTC. Drawing the rest from reference TRBV28 and TRBJ2-7, the complete variable domain is DVKVTQSSRYLVKRTGEKVFLECVQDMDHENMFWYRQDPGLGLRLIYFSYDVKMKEKGDIPEGYSVSREKKERFSLILESASTNQTSMYLCASSLFGTGSYEQYFGPGTRLTVT.

The V call is TRBV7-2, the J call TRBJ2-1; the match to TRBD2 covers 11 bases. Trimming removed 5 bases from V and 5 bases from J; junction bases left unmatched: 14. The CDR3 is 18 amino acids. Germline V gene data show CDR1 as SGHTA and CDR2 as FQGNSA. This chain's CDR3 is CASSLMPLTSGKDNEQFF. CDR3 sequence (DNA): TGTGCCAGCAGCCTAATGCCCCTGACTAGCGGGAAAGACAATGAGCAGTTCTTC.

The rearrangement joins TRBV6-1 to TRBJ1-1; D perhaps matches TRBD1 (6 bases). V gave up 8 bases and J gave up 7 bases, with 17 bases separating them. This CDR3 comprises 13 residues. Looked up from germline, CDR1 is MNHNS and CDR2 is SASEGT. The CDR3 region has the DNA TGTGCCAGCGTTCTCACAGGGTTTGGTGAAGCTTTCTTT. Translating gives CASVLTGFGEAFF.

The V call is TRBV7-9, the J call TRBJ1-2, with 7 bases lining up with TRBD1. Germline V CDR1 and CDR2: SEHNR, FQNEAQ (reference sequence). CDR3 size: 18 residues. V gave up 2 bases and J gave up 2 bases; unmatched junction bases: 14. CDR3 residues: CASSLWSDRVNRNYGYTF. DNA of the CDR3: TGTGCCAGCAGCTTATGGTCCGACAGGGTCAACAGGAACTATGGCTACACCTTC.

V gene TRBV30 combines with J gene TRBJ1-1; D uncertain. The CDR3 is 13 amino acids. Looked up from germline, CDR1 is GTSNPN and CDR2 is SVGIG (reference sequence). Trimming removed 2 bases from V and 0 bases from J, with 7 bases in between. The chain's CDR3 is CAWSTGMNTEAFF. The CDR3 DNA sequence: TGTGCCTGGAGTACGGGAATGAACACTGAAGCTTTCTTT.

The CDR3: CATSRPGGNTEAFF. CDR3 DNA sequence: TGTGCCACCAGCAGGCCGGGGGGCAACACTGAAGCTTTCTTT. The chain carries TRBV15 and TRBJ1-1; D may be TRBD1 (6 bases). This CDR3 is built from 14 residues. Germline V CDR1 and CDR2: LNHNV, YYDKDF (reference sequence). The germline V and J ends were trimmed by 3 bases and 2 bases, with 10 bases remaining between them.

V gene TRBV2 combines with J gene TRBJ2-7, with D tentatively TRBD2 (6 bases). Trimming removed 6 bases at V and 4 bases at J, with 19 bases between. There are 15 residues in the CDR3. The germline CDR1 and CDR2 sequences are SNHLY and FYNNEI. The CDR3 nucleotides are TGTGCCAGCAGGGGCCTCCCCGGGAGAGGGTACGAGCAGTACTTC. This sequence encodes CASRGLPGRGYEQYF.

The gene calls are TRBV7-2 and TRBJ2-7; tentative D call: TRBD2 (7 bases). CDR1 is SGHTA, CDR2 FQGNSA, per germline. Trimming left V 2 bases short and J 3 bases short, with 20 bases between. The CDR3 covers 17 residues. CDR3 loop: CASSLRGGGGTIYEQYF. The CDR3 DNA follows: TGTGCCAGCAGCTTAAGGGGAGGGGGGGGCACAATCTACGAGCAGTACTTC. Full variable domain (rest looked up from reference TRBV7-2 and TRBJ2-7): GAGVSQSPSNKVTEKGKDVELRCDPISGHTALYWYRQSLGQGLEFLIYFQGNSAPDKSGLPSDRFSAERTGGSVSTLTIQRTQQEDSAVYLCASSLRGGGGTIYEQYFGPGTRLTVT.

This clone was seen a few times. The V gene is TRBV7-9, the J gene TRBJ1-1; possible D gene TRBD1, 5 bases. The CDR3 sequence is 14 residues long. The germline V gene has CDR1 SEHNR and CDR2 FQNEAQ (reference sequence). The V end lost 4 bases, the J end lost 4 bases, and 13 bases lay between the germline ends. In nucleotides, the CDR3 is TGTGCCAGCAGCTGGAGGACGGGACTCACTGAAGCTTTCTTT. This sequence encodes CASSWRTGLTEAFF.

The chain has TRBV7-9 and TRBJ1-4; TRBD1 agrees at 9 bases. J was trimmed by 5 bases and V by 5 bases; bases with no gene match: 12. This CDR3 spans 17 amino acids. CDR1 SEHNR and CDR2 FQNEAQ come from the germline V gene (reference sequence). CDR3 region: CASSITHYRGRNEKLFF. CDR3 in DNA: TGTGCCAGCAGCATAACCCATTACAGGGGGCGAAATGAAAAACTGTTTTTT.

This clone was counted a single time. This chain links TRBV11-2 with TRBJ2-1; weak D call: TRBD2 (6 bases). V was cut by 3 bases and J by 5 bases, with 14 bases left in between. The CDR3 length is 15 residues. Germline V gives CDR1 SGHAT, CDR2 FQNNGV. CDR3 amino acids: CASSFVGSRNNEQFF. Here the CDR3 DNA reads TGTGCCAGCAGCTTTGTCGGGAGTAGGAACAATGAGCAGTTCTTC.

The rearrangement uses TRBV29-1 and TRBJ1-1, with D hard to call. The CDR3 loop spans 13 amino acids. V lost 5 bases and J 2 bases, leaving 12 bases between the germline ends. Germline V gene data show CDR1 as SQVTM and CDR2 as ANQGSEA. DNA for the CDR3: TGCAGCGTTAAACGGGGAGGTAACACTGAAGCTTTCTTT. Its translation: CSVKRGGNTEAFF. Full variable domain (remainder filled in from reference TRBV29-1 and TRBJ1-1): SAVISQKPSRDICQRGTSLTIQCQVDSQVTMMFWYRQQPGQSLTLIATANQGSEATYESGFVIDKFPISRPNLTFSTLTVSNMSPEDSSIYLCSVKRGGNTEAFFGQGTRLTVV.

The chain joins TRBV15 to TRBJ1-1; 7 bases are a match to TRBD1. With V trimmed by 1 base and J by 7 bases, 3 bases remained unmatched. CDR1 LNHNV and CDR2 YYDKDF come from the germline V gene (reference sequence). The CDR3 loop spans 13 amino acids. This CDR3 reads CATSRGGGFEAFF. The CDR3 bases are TGTGCCACCAGCAGAGGAGGGGGCTTTGAAGCTTTCTTT.

The J gene is TRBJ1-2, the V gene TRBV9, with a possible D match to TRBD1 (6 bases). CDR3 length: 16 amino acids. Per the germline V gene, CDR1 is SGDLS and CDR2 is YYNGEE. Trimming cost V 0 bases and J 0 bases, with 12 bases left between them. The CDR3 sequence: CASSVGITGTNYGYTF. CDR3 in DNA: TGTGCCAGCAGCGTAGGTATCACAGGGACTAACTATGGCTACACCTTC.

The chain joins TRBV7-2 to TRBJ2-7; 7 nucleotides line up with TRBD1. This CDR3 has 13 residues. The V segment lost 7 bases and the J segment 2 bases; nucleotides outside the gene matches: 5. Germline values: CDR1 SGHTA, CDR2 FQGNSA. CDR3 amino acids: CASTRTGTYEQYF. CDR3 nucleotides: TGTGCCAGCACCAGGACAGGAACCTACGAGCAGTACTTC. Based on the CDR3 plus reference TRBV7-2 and TRBJ2-7, the full variable domain is GAGVSQSPSNKVTEKGKDVELRCDPISGHTALYWYRQSLGQGLEFLIYFQGNSAPDKSGLPSDRFSAERTGGSVSTLTIQRTQQEDSAVYLCASTRTGTYEQYFGPGTRLTVT.